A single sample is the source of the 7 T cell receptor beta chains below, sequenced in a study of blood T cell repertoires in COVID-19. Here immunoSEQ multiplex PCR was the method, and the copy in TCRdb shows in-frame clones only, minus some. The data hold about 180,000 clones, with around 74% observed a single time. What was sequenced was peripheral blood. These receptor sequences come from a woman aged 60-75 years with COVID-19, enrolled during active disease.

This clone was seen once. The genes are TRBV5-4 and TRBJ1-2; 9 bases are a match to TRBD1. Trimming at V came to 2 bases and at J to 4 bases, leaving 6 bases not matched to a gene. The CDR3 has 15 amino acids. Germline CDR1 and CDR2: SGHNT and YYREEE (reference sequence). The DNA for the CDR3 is TGTGCCAGCAGCTTTCCCGGGACAGGGAGCTATGGCTACACCTTC. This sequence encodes CASSFPGTGSYGYTF. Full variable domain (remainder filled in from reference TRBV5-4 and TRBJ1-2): ETGVTQSPTHLIKTRGQQVTLRCSSQSGHNTVSWYQQALGQGPQFIFQYYREEENGRGNFPPRFSGLQFPNYSSELNVNALELDDSALYLCASSFPGTGSYGYTFGSGTRLTVV.

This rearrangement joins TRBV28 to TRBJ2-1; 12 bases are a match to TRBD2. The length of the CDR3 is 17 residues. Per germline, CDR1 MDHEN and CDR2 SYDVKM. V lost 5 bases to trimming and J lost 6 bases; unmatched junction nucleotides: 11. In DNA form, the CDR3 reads TGTGCCAGCAGTGGCCCCTCCCTAGCGGGAGGGCTCAATGAGCAGTTCTTC. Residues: CASSGPSLAGGLNEQFF.

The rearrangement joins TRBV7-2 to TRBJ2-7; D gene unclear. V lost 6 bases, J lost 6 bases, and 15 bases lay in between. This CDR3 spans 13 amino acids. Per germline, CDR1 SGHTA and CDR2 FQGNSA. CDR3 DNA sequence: TGTGCCAGCAGTTATGACCCGGGTGGCGAGCAGTACTTC. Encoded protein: CASSYDPGGEQYF.

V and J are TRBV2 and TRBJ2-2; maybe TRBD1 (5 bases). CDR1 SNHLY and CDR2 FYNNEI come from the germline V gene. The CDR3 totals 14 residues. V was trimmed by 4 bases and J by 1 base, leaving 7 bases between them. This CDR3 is CASSADRNTGELFF. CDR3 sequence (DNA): TGTGCCAGCAGTGCTGACAGGAACACCGGGGAGCTGTTTTTT.

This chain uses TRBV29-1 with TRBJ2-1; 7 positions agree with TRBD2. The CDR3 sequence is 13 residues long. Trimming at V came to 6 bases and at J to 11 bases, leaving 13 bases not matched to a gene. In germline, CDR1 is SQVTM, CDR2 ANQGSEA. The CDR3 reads CSVDQAAGQKQFF. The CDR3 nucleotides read TGCAGCGTCGACCAGGCAGCGGGGCAGAAGCAGTTCTTC.

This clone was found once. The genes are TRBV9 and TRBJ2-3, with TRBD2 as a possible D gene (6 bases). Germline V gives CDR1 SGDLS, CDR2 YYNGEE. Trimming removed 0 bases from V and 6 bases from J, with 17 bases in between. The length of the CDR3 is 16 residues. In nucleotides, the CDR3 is TGTGCCAGCAGCGTAGACGCGGGGAGTAGATTGGATACGCAGTATTTT. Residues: CASSVDAGSRLDTQYF.

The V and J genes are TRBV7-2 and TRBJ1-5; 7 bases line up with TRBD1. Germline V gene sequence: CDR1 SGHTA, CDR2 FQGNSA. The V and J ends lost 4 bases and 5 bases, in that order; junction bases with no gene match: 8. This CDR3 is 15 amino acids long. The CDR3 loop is CASSSQGVGDQPQHF. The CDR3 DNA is TGTGCCAGCAGCTCGCAGGGGGTGGGGGATCAGCCCCAGCATTTT.